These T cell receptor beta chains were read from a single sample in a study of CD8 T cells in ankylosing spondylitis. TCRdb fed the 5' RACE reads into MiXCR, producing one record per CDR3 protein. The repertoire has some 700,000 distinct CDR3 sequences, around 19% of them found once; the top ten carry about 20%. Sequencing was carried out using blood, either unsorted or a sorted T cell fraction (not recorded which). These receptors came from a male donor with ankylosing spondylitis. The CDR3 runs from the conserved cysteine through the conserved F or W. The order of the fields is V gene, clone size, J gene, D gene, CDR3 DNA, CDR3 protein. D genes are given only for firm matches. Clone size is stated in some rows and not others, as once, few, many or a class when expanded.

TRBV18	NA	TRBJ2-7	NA	TGTGCCAGCTCACCACCGACAGCGAACTACTACGAGCAGTACTTC	CASSPPTANYYEQYF
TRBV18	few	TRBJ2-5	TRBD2	TGTGCCAGCTCACCGGGACTAGCGGGGGGACCCCCAGAGACCCAGTACTTC	CASSPGLAGGPPETQYF
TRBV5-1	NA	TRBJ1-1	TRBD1	TGCGCCAGCAGCCCCGACAGGGAAAGAATGAACACTGAAGCTTTCTTT	CASSPDRERMNTEAFF
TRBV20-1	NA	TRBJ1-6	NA	TGCAGTGCTAGAGGGGCAGTTAATAATTCACCCCTCCACTTT	CSARGAVNNSPLHF
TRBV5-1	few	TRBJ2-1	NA	TGCGCCAGCAGCTTGGGCGCAGGGCCCAATGAGCAGTTCTTC	CASSLGAGPNEQFF
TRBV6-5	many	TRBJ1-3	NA	TGTGCCAGCAGTTACACCATTCAGAGCTCTGGAAACACCATATATTTT	CASSYTIQSSGNTIYF
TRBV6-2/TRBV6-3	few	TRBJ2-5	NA	TGTGCCAGCAGTTACTCGATAGGGGCTCGTCGAGAGACCCAGTACTTC	CASSYSIGARRETQYF
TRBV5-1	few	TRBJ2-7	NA	TGCGCCAGCAGCTCATATATCTACGAGCAGTACTTC	CASSSYIYEQYF
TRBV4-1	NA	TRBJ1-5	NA	TGCGCCAGCAGCCAAGGTCCAGGGGAGACGTTGGAGCCCCAGCATTTT	CASSQGPGETLEPQHF
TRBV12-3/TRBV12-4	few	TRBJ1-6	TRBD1	TGTGCCAGCAGTCGACAGGGCATTGACTCACCCCTCCACTTT	CASSRQGIDSPLHF
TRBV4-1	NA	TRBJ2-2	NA	TGCGCCAGCAGCCAAGATGCAGGGGGGGCCTTCGGCGGGGAGCTGTTTTTT	CASSQDAGGAFGGELFF
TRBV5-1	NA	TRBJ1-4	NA	TGCGCCAGCAGCTTGTCGCCCAGGTCGGAGGGGGGAAAACTGTTTTTT	CASSLSPRSEGGKLFF
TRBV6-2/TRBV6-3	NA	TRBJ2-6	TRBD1	TGTGCCAGCAGTTACTCCTCGGGGGTAAACAGGGGGAGACTTAGCTCTGGGGCCAACGTCCTGACTTTC	CASSYSSGVNRGRLSSGANVLTF
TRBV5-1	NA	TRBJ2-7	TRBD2	TGCGCCAGCAGCCCCGGGACTAGTCTAGATGAGCAGTACTTC	CASSPGTSLDEQYF
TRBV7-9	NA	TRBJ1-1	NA	TGTGCCAGCAGCTCCTTTGGGAACACTGAAGCTTTCTTT	CASSSFGNTEAFF
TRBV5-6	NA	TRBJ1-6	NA	TGTGCCAGCAGCGTGGACACTGATTCACCCCTCCACTTT	CASSVDTDSPLHF
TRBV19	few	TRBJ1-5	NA	TGTGCCAGTAGTTTAGGTTTCCGCAATCAGCCCCAGCATTTT	CASSLGFRNQPQHF
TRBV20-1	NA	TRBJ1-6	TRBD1	TGCAGTGCTAGGCAGCAGGGGGCTGGGAATTCACCCCTCCACTTT	CSARQQGAGNSPLHF
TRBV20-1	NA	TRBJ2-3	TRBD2	TGCAGTGCTAGAGGAGGGGTTAGCGGGCACACTGGCACAGATACGCAGTATTTT	CSARGGVSGHTGTDTQYF
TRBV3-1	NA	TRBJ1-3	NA	TGTGCCAGCAGCCAAGATGGGTTTTCCCCTGGAAACACCATATATTTT	CASSQDGFSPGNTIYF